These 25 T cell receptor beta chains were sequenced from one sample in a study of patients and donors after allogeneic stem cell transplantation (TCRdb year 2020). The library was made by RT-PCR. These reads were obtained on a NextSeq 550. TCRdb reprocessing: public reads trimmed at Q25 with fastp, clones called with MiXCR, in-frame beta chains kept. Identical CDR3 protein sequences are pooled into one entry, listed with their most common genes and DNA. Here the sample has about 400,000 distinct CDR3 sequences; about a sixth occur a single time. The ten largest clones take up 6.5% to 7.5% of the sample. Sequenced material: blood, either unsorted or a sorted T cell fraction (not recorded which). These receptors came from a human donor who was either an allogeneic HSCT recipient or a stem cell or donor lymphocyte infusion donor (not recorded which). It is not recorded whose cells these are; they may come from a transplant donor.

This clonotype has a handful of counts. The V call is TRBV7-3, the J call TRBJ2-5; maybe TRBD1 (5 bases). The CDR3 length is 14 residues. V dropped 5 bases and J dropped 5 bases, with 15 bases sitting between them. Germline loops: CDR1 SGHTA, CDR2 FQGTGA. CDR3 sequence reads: CASSLAGIGETQYF. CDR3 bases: TGTGCCAGCAGCCTCGCAGGGATCGGCGAGACCCAGTACTTC. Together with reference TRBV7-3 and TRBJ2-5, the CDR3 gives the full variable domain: GAGVSQTPSNKVTEKGKYVELRCDPISGHTALYWYRQSLGQGPEFLIYFQGTGAADDSGLPNDRFFAVRPEGSVSTLKIQRTERGDSAVYLCASSLAGIGETQYFGPGTRLLVL.

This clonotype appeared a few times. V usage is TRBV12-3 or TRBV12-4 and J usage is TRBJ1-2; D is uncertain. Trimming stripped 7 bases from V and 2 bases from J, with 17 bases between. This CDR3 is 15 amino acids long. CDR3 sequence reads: CASTLPRTGNYGYTF. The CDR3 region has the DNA TGTGCCAGCACCTTGCCCAGGACGGGAAACTATGGCTACACCTTC.

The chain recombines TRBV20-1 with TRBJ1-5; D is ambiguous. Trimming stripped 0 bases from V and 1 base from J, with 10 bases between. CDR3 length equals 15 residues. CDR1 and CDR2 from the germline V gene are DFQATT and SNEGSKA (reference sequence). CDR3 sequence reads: CSARDGSSSNQPQHF. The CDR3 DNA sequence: TGCAGTGCTAGAGATGGGTCGTCAAGCAATCAGCCCCAGCATTTT.

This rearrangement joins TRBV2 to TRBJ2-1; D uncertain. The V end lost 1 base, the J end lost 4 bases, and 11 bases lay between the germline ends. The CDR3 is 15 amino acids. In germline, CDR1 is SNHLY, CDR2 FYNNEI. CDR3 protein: CASSEGVSWYNEQFF. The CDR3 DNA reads TGTGCCAGCAGTGAAGGGGTTAGTTGGTACAATGAGCAGTTCTTC.

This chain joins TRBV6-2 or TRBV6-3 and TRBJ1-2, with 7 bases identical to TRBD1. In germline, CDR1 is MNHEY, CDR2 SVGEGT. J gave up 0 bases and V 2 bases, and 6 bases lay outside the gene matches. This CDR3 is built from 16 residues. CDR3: CASSYRQGETNYGYTF. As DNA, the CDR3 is TGTGCCAGCAGTTACCGACAGGGAGAGACTAACTATGGCTACACCTTC.

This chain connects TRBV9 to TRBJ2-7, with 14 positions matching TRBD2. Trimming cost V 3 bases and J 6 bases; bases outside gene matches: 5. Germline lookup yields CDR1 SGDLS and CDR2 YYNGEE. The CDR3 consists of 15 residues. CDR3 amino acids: CASSGGLAGEGEQYF. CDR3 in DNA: TGTGCCAGCAGCGGGGGACTAGCGGGAGAGGGCGAGCAGTACTTC.

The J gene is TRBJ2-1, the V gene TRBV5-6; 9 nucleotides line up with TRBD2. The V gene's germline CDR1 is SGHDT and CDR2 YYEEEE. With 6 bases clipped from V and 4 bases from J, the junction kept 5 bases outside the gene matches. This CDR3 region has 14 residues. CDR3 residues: CASTAGGYYNEQFF. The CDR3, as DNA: TGTGCCAGCACCGCGGGGGGGTATTACAATGAGCAGTTCTTC.

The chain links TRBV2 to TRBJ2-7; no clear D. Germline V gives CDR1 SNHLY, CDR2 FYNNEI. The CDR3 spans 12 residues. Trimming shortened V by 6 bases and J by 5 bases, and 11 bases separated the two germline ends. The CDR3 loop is CASRLVGHEQYF. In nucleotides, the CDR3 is TGTGCCAGCAGGCTAGTCGGACACGAGCAGTACTTC.

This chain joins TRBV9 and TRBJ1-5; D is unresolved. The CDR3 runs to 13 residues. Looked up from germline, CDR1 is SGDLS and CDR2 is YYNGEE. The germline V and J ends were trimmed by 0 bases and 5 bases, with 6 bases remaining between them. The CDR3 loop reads CASSVESDQPQHF. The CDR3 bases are TGTGCCAGCAGCGTAGAGAGCGATCAGCCCCAGCATTTT.

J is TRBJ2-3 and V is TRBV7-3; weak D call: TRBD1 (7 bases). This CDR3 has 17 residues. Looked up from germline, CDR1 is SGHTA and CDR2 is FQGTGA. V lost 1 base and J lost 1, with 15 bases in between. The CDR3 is CASSLRRGQGGTDTQYF. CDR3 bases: TGTGCCAGCAGCTTAAGGAGGGGGCAAGGGGGCACAGATACGCAGTATTTT.

In DNA form, the CDR3 reads TGTGCCAGCAGTTGGGATCCAGTCCCCACAGATACGCAGTATTTT. Protein: CASSWDPVPTDTQYF. The chain has TRBV12-3 or TRBV12-4 and TRBJ2-3; D not resolved. The germline V and J ends were trimmed by 4 bases and 2 bases, with 13 bases remaining between them. The CDR3 is 15 amino acids.

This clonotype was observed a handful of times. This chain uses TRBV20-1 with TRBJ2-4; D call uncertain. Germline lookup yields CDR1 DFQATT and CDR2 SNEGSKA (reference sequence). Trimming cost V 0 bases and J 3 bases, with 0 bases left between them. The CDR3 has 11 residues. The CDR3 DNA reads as TGCAGTGCTAGAGACAAAAACATTCAGTACTTC. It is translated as CSARDKNIQYF.

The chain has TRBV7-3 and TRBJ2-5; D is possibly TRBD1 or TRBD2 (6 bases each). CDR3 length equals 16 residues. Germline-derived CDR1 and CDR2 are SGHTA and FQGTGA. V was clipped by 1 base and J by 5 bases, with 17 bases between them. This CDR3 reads CASSLKGGGNWETQYF. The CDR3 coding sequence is TGTGCCAGCAGCTTAAAAGGAGGGGGGAATTGGGAGACCCAGTACTTC.

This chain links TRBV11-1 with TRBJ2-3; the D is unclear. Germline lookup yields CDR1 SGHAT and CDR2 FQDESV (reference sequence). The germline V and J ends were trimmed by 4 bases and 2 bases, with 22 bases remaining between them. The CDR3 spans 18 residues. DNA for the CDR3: TGTGCCAGCAGCTCAAGGAAGGGCACCGGTTACCTCACAGATACGCAGTATTTT. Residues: CASSSRKGTGYLTDTQYF.

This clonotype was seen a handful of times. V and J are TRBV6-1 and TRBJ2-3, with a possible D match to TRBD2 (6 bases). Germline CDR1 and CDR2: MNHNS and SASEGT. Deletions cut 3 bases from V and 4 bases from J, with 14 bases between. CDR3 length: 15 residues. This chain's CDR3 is CASSEPGERSDTQYF. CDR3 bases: TGTGCCAGCAGTGAGCCGGGGGAGAGGTCAGATACGCAGTATTTT.

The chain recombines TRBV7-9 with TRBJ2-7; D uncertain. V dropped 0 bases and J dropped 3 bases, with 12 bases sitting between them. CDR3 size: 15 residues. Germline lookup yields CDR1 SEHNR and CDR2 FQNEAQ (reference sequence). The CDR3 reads CASSLAGVRVYEQYF. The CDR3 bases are TGTGCCAGCAGCTTAGCAGGTGTCCGGGTCTACGAGCAGTACTTC.

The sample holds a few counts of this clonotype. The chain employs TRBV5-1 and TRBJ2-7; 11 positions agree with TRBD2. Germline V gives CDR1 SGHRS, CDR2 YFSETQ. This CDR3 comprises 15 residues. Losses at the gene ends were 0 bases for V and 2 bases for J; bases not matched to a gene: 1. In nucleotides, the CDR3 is TGCGCCAGCAGCTTGGTAGCGGGAGGGACCTACGAGCAGTACTTC. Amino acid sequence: CASSLVAGGTYEQYF.

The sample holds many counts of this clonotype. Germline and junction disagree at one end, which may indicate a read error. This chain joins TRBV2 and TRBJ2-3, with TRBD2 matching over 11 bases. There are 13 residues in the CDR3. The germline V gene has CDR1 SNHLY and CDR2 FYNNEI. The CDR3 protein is CASSEVVAGGLLF. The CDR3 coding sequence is TGTGCCAGCAGTGAAGTAGTAGCGGGAGGGTTACTCTTT.

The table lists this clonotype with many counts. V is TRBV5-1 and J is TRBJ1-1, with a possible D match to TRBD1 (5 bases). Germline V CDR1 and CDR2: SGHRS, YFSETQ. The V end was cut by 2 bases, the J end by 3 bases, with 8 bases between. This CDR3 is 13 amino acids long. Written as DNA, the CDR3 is TGCGCCAGCAGCTTCAAGGGGTACACTGAAGCTTTCTTT. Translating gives CASSFKGYTEAFF.

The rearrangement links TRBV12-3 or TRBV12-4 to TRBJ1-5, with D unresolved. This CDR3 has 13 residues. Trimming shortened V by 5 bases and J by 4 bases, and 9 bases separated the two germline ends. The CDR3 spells CASSDDRNQPQHF. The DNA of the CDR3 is TGTGCCAGCAGTGATGACCGAAATCAGCCCCAGCATTTT.

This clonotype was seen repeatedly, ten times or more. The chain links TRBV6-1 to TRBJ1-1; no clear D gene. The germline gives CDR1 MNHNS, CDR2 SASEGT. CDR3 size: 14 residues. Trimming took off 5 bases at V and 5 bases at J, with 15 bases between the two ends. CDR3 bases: TGTGCCAGCAGTAGAGGGTTTCTGGGAACTGAAGCTTTCTTT. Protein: CASSRGFLGTEAFF.

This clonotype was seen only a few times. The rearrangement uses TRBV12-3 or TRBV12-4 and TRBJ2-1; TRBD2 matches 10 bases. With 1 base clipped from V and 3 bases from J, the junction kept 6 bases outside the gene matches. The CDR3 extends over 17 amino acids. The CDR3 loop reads CASSLGRAGGLYNEQFF. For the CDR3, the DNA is TGTGCCAGCAGTTTAGGTCGAGCGGGAGGGCTCTACAATGAGCAGTTCTTC.

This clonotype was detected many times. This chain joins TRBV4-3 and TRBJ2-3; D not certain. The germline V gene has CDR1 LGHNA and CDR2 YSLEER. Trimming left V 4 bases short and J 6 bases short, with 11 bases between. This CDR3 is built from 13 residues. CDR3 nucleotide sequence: TGCGCCAGCAGCCGTCGGATTGGGGATACGCAGTATTTT. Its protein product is CASSRRIGDTQYF.

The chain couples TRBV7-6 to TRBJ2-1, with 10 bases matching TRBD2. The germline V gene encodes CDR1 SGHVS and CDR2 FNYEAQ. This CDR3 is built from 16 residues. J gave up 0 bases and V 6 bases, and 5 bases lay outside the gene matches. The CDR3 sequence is CASRIAGGDSYNEQFF. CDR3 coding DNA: TGTGCCAGCAGAATAGCGGGAGGTGACTCCTACAATGAGCAGTTCTTC. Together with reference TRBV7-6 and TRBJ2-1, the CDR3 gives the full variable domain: GAGVSQSPRYKVTKRGQDVALRCDPISGHVSLYWYRQALGQGPEFLTYFNYEAQQDKSGLPNDRFSAERPEGSISTLTIQRTEQRDSAMYRCASRIAGGDSYNEQFFGPGTRLTVL.

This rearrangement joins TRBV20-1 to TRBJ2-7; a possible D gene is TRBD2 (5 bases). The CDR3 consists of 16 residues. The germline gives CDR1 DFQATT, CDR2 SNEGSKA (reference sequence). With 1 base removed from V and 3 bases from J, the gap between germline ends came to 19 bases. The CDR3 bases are TGCAGTGCTAGAGGAACTAGACCCCCTCAGCTCTACGAGCAGTACTTC. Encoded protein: CSARGTRPPQLYEQYF.